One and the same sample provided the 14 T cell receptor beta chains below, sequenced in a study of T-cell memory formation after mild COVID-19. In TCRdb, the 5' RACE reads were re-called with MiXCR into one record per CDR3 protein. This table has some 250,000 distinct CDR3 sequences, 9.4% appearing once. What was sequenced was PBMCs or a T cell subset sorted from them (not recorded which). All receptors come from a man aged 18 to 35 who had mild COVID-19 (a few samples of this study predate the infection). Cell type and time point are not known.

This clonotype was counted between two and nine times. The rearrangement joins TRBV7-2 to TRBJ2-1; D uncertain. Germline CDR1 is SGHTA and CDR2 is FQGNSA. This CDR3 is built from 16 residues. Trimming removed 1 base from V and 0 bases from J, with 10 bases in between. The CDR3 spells CASSLGSAISYNEQFF. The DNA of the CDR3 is TGTGCCAGCAGCTTAGGGTCTGCGATCTCCTACAATGAGCAGTTCTTC.

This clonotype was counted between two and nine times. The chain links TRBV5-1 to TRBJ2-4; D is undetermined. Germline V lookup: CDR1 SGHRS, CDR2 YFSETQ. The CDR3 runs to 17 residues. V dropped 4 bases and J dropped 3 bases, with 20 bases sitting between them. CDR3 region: CASSLGPAKRSKNIQYF. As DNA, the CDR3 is TGCGCCAGCAGCCTGGGTCCAGCCAAACGAAGCAAAAACATTCAGTACTTC.

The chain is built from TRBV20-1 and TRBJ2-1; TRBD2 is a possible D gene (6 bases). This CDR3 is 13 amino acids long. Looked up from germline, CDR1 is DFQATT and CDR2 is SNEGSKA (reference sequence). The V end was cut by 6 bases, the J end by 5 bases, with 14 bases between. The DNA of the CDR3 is TGCAGTGCAGGACTATCGTGGGACAATGAGCAGTTCTTC. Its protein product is CSAGLSWDNEQFF.

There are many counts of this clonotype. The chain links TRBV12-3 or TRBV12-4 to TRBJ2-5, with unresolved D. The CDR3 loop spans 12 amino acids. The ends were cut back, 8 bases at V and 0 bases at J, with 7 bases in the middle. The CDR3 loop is CASGLDQETQYF. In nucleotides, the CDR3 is TGTGCCAGCGGGCTAGACCAAGAGACCCAGTACTTC.

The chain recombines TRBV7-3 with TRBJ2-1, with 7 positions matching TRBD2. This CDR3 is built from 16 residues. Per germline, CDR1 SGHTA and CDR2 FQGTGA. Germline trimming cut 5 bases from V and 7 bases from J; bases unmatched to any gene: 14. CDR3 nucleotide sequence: TGTGCCAGCAGCCAATACCCGGGGGGTGTCTTAAATGAGCAGTTCTTC. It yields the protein CASSQYPGGVLNEQFF.

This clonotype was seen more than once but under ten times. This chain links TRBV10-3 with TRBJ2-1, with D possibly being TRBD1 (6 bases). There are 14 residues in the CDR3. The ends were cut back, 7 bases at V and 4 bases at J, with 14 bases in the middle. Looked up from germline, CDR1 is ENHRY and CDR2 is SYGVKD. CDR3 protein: CAIKRQDSYNEQFF. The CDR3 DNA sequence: TGTGCCATCAAACGACAGGACAGTTACAATGAGCAGTTCTTC.

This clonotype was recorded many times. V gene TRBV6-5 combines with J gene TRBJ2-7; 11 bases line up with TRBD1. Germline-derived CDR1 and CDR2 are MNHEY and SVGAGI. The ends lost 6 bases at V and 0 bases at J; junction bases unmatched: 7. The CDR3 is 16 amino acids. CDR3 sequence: CASRPSGTGGSYEQYV. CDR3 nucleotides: TGTGCCAGCAGACCTTCCGGGACAGGGGGCTCCTACGAGCAGTACGTC.

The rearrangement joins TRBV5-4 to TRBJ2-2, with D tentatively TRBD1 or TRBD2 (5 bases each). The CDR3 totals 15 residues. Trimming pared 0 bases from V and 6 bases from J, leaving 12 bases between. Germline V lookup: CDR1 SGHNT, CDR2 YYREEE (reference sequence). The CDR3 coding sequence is TGTGCCAGCAGCTTGGCAGGGACGGGTCCCGGGGAGCTGTTTTTT. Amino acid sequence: CASSLAGTGPGELFF.

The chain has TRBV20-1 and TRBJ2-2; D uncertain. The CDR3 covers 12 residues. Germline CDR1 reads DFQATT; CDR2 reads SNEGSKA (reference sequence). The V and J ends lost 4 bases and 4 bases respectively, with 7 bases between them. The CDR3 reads CSAIEGTGELFF. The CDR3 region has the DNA TGCAGTGCTATTGAAGGCACCGGGGAGCTGTTTTTT.

The CDR3 spells CASSLRQGTGTYEQYF. The CDR3 DNA reads TGTGCCAGCAGTTTAAGACAAGGGACAGGTACCTACGAGCAGTACTTC. The chain joins TRBV27 to TRBJ2-7; 8 nucleotides match TRBD1. The trim removed 2 bases at V and 2 bases at J, leaving 8 bases unmatched. CDR3 length: 16 residues. CDR1 MNHEY and CDR2 SMNVEV come from the germline V gene (reference sequence).

CDR3 protein: CASSPNPLGYGYTF. DNA for the CDR3: TGCGCCAGCAGCCCCAACCCGCTCGGCTATGGCTACACCTTC. V usage is TRBV5-1 and J usage is TRBJ1-2; the D is unclear. The germline V and J ends were trimmed by 4 bases and 4 bases, with 14 bases remaining between them. The CDR3 spans 14 residues. Germline CDR1 is SGHRS and CDR2 is YFSETQ.

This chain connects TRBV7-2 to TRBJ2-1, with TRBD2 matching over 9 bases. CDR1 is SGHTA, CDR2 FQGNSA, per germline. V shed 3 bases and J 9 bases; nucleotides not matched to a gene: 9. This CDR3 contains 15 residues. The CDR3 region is CASSLRGGNKLEQFF. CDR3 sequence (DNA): TGTGCCAGCAGCTTGCGGGGGGGTAATAAGCTTGAGCAGTTCTTC.

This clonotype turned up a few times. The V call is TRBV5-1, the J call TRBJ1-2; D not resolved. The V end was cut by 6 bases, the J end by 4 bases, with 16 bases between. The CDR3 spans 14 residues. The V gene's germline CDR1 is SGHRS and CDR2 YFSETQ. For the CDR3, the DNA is TGCGCCAGCACTTGGGAGGTTGGGGTCTATGGCTACACCTTC. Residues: CASTWEVGVYGYTF.

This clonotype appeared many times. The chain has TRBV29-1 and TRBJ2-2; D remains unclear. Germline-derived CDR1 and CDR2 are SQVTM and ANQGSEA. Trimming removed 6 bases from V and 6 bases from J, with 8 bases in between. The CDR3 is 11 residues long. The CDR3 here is CSVVNAGELFF. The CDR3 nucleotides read TGCAGCGTCGTAAACGCCGGGGAGCTGTTTTTT.